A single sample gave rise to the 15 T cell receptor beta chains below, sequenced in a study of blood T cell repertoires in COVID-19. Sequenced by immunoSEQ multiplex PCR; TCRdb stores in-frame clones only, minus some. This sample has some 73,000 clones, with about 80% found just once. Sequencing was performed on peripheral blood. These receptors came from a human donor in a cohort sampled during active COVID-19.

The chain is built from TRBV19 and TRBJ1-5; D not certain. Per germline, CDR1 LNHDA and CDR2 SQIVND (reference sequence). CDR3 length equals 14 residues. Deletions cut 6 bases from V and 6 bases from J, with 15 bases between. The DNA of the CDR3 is TGTGCCAGTAGGGGAGCGGGGATTGGTCAGCCCCAGCATTTT. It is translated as CASRGAGIGQPQHF.

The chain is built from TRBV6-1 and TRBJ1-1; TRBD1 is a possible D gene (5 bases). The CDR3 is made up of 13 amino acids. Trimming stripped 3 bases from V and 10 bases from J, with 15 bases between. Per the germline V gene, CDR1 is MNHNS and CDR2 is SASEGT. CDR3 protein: CASSDRTGVAAFF. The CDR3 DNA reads TGTGCCAGCAGTGACCGGACGGGGGTCGCAGCTTTCTTT.

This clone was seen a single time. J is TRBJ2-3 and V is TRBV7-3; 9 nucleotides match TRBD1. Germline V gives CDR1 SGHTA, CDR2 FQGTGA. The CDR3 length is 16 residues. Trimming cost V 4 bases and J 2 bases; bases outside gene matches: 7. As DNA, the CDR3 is TGTGCCAGCAGCTCGTCCGGGACAGGGAACACAGATACGCAGTATTTT. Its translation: CASSSSGTGNTDTQYF. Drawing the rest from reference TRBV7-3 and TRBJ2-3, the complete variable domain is GAGVSQTPSNKVTEKGKYVELRCDPISGHTALYWYRQSLGQGPEFLIYFQGTGAADDSGLPNDRFFAVRPEGSVSTLKIQRTERGDSAVYLCASSSSGTGNTDTQYFGPGTRLTVL.

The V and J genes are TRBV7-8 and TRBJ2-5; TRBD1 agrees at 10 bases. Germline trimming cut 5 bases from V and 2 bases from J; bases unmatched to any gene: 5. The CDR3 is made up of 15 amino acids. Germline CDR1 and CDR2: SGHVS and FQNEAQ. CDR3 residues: CASSPPGQGQETQYF. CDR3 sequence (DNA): TGTGCCAGCAGCCCCCCGGGACAGGGGCAAGAGACCCAGTACTTC. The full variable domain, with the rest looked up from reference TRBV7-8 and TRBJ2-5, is GAGVSQSPRYKVAKRGQDVALRCDPISGHVSLFWYQQALGQGPEFLTYFQNEAQLDKSGLPSDRFFAERPEGSVSTLKIQRTQQEDSAVYLCASSPPGQGQETQYFGPGTRLLVL.

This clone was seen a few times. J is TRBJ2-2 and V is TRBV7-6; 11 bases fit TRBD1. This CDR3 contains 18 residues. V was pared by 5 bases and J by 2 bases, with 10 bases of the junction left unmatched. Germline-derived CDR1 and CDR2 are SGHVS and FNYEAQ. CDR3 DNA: TGTGCCAGCAGCCCAATGGGTCGGACAGGGGGCAACACCGGGGAGCTGTTTTTT. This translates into CASSPMGRTGGNTGELFF.

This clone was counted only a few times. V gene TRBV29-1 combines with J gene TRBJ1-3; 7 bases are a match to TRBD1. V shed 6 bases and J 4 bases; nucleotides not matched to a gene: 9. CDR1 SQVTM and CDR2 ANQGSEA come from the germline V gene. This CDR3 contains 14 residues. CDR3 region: CSVGETGRGNTIYF. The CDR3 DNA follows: TGCAGCGTGGGGGAGACAGGGAGAGGAAACACCATATATTTT. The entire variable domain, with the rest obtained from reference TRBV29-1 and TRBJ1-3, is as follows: SAVISQKPSRDICQRGTSLTIQCQVDSQVTMMFWYRQQPGQSLTLIATANQGSEATYESGFVIDKFPISRPNLTFSTLTVSNMSPEDSSIYLCSVGETGRGNTIYFGEGSWLTVV.

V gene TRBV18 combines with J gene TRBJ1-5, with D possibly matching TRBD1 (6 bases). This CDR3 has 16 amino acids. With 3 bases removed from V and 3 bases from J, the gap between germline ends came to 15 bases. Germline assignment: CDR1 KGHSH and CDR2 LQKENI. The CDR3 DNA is TGTGCCAGCTCACCGACAGGATACCGCACCAATCAGCCCCAGCATTTT. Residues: CASSPTGYRTNQPQHF.

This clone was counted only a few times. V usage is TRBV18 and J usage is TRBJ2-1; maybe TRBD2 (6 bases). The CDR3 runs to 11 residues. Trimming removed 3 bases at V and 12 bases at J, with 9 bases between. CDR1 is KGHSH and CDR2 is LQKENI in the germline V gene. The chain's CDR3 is CASSPKEGQFF. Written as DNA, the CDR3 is TGTGCCAGCTCACCCAAGGAGGGGCAGTTCTTC. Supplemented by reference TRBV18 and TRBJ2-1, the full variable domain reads NAGVMQNPRHLVRRRGQEARLRCSPMKGHSHVYWYRQLPEEGLKFMVYLQKENIIDESGMPKERFSAEFPKEGPSILRIQQVVRGDSAAYFCASSPKEGQFFGPGTRLTVL.

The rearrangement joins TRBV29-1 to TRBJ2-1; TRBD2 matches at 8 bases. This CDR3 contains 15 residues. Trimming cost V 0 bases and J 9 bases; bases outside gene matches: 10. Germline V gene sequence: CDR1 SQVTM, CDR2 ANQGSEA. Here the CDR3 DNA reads TGCAGCGTTGAAGAGGCGGGGGGAAGACATGGTGAGCAGTTCTTC. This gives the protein CSVEEAGGRHGEQFF.

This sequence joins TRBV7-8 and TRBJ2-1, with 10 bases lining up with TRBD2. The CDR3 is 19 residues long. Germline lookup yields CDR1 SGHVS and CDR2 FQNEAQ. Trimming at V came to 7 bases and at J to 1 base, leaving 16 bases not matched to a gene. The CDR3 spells CASTRRVAGGRGSYNEQFF. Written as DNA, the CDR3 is TGTGCCAGCACCCGTAGGGTAGCGGGGGGCAGGGGGTCCTACAATGAGCAGTTCTTC.

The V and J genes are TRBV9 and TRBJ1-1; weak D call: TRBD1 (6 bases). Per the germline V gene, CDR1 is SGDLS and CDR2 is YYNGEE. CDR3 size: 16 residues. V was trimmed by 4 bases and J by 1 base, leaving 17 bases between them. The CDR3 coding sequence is TGTGCCAGCAGCCTAATTCCCCAGGGGCAGAACACTGAAGCTTTCTTT. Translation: CASSLIPQGQNTEAFF.

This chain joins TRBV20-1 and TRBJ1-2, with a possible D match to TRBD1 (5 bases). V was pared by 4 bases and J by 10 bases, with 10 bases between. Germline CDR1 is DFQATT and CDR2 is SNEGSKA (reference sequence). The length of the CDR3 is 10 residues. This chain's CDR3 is CSATGLHYTF. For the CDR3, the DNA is TGCAGTGCTACGGGACTCCACTACACCTTC.

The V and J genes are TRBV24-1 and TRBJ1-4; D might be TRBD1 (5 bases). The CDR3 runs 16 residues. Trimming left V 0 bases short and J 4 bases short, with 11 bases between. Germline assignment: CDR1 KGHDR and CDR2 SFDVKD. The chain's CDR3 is CATSDLSGGDNEKLFF. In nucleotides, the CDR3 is TGTGCCACCAGTGATTTGTCTGGGGGGGATAATGAAAAACTGTTTTTT.

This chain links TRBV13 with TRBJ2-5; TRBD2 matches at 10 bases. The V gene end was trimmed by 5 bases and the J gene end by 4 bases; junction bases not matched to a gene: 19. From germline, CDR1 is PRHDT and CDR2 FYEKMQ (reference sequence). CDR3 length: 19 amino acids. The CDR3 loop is CASSRRLVVSGGDRETQYF. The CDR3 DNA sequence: TGTGCCAGCAGCCGACGACTAGTAGTGAGCGGGGGGGATCGAGAGACCCAGTACTTC.

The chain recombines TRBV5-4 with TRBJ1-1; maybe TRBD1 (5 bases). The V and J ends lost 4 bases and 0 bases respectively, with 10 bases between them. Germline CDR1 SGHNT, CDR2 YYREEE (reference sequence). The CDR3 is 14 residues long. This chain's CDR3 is CASSQQVMNTEAFF. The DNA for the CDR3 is TGTGCCAGCAGCCAACAGGTCATGAACACTGAAGCTTTCTTT.